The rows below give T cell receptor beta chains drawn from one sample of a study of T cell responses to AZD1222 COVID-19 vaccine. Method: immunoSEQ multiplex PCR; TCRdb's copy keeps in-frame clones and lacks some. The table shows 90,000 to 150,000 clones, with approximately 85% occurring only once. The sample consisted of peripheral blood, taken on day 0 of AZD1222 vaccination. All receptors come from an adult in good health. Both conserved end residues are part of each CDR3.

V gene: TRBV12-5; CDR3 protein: CASGLVRTGGGYTF
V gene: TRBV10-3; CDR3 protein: CAISEPAKETQYF
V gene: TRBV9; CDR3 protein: CASSASPGVSLYGYTF
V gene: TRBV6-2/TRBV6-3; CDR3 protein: CASSSLWGLEQYF
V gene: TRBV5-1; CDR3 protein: CASSLGDTTPGYGYTF
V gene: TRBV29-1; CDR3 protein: CSVFGNYGYTF
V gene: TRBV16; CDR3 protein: CASSQSRQVSYEQYF
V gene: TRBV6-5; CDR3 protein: CASSEFGNYGYTF
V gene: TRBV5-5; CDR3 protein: CASSETGGSYNEQFF
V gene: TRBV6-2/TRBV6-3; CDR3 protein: CASSYVSEQYF
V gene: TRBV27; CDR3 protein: CASSRRDRQNTEAFF
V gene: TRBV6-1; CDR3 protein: CASSEAAGEGQETQYF
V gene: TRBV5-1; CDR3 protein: CASSFDGTDTQYF
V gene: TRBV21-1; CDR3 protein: CASPYKAGGPQNEQFF
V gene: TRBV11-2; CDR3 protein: CASSLDQAGYTF
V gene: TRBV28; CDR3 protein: CASSFGGWTGSATNTEAFF